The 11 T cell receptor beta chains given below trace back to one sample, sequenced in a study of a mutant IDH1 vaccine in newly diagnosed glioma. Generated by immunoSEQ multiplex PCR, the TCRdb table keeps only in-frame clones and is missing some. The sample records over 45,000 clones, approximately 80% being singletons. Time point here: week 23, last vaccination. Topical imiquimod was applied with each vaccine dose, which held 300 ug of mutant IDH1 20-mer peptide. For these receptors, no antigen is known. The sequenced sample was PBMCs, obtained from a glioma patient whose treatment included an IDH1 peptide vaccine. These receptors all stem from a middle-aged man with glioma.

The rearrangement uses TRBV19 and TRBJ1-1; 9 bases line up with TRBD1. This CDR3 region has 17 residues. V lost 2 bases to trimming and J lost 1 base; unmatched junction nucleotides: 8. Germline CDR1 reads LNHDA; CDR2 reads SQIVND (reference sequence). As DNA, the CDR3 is TGTGCCAGTAGTATATATCTGACAGGGGGGAAGAACACTGAAGCTTTCTTT. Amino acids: CASSIYLTGGKNTEAFF.

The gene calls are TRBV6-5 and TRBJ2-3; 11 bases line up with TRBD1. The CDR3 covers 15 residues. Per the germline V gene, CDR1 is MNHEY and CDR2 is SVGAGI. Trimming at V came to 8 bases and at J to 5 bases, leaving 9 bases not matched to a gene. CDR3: CASEDRGQLGDTQYF. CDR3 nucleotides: TGTGCCAGCGAGGACAGGGGGCAGTTAGGAGATACGCAGTATTTT.

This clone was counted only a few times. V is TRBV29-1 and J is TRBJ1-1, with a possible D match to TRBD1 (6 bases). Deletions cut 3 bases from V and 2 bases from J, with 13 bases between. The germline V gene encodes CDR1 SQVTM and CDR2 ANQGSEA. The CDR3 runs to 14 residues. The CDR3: CSVDFGGLNTEAFF. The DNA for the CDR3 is TGCAGCGTTGATTTCGGGGGCCTTAACACTGAAGCTTTCTTT.

The CDR3 sequence: CSVGAFPSYEQYF. Written as DNA, the CDR3 is TGCAGCGTGGGGGCGTTCCCCTCCTACGAGCAGTACTTC. The chain recombines TRBV29-1 with TRBJ2-7; D is possibly TRBD1 (6 bases). V lost 6 bases, J lost 0 bases, and 12 bases lay in between. This CDR3 contains 13 residues. Germline V gives CDR1 SQVTM, CDR2 ANQGSEA.

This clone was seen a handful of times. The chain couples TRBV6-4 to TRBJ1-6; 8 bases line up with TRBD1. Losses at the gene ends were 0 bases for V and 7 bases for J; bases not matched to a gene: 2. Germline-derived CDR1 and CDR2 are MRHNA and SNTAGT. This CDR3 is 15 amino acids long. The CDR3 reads CASSDSTGDNSPLHF. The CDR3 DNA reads TGTGCCAGCAGTGACTCGACAGGGGACAATTCACCCCTCCACTTT.

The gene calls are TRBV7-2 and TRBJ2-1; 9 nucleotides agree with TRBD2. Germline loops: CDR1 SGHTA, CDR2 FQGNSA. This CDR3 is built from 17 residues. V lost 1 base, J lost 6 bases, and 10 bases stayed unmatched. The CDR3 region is CASSLVPGLASRNEQFF. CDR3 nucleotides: TGTGCCAGCAGCTTAGTCCCGGGACTAGCCTCACGCAATGAGCAGTTCTTC.

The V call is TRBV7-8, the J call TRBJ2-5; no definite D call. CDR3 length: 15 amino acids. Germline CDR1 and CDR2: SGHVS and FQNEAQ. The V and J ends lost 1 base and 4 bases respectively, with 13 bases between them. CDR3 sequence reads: CASSLGPGLGETQYF. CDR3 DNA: TGTGCCAGCAGCTTAGGGCCCGGGCTGGGAGAGACCCAGTACTTC.

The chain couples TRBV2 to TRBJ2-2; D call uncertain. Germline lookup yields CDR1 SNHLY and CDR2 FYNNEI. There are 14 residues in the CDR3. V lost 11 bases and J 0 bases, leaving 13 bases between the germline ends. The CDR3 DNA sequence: TGTGCCTCAGCTCGTCGTCCGAACACCGGGGAGCTGTTTTTT. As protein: CASARRPNTGELFF.

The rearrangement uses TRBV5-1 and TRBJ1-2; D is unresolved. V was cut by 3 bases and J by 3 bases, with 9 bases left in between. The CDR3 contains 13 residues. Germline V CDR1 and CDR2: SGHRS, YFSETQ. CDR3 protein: CASSSATDYGYTF. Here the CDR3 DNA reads TGCGCCAGCAGCTCCGCCACGGACTATGGCTACACCTTC.

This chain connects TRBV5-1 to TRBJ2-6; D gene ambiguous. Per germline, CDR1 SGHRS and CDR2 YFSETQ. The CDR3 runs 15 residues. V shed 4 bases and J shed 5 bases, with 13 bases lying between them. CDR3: CASSLAWERANVLTF. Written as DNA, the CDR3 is TGCGCCAGCAGCCTGGCATGGGAAAGGGCCAACGTCCTGACTTTC.

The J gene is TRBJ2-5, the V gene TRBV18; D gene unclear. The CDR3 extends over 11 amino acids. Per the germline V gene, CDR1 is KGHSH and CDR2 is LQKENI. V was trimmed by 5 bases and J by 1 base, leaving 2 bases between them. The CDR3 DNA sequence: TGTGCCAGCTCATTCCAAGAGACCCAGTACTTC. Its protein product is CASSFQETQYF.